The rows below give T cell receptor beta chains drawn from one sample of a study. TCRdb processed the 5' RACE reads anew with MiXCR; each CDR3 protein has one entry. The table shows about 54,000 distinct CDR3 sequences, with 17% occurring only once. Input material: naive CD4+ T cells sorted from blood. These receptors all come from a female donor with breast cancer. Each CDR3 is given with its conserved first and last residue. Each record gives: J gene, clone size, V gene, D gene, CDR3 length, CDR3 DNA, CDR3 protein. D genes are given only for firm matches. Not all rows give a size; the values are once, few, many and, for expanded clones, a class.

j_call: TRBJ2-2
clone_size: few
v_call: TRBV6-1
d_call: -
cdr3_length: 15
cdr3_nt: TGTGCCAGCAGTGAGGGTAGCGGGAACACCGGGGAGCTGTTTTTT
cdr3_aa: CASSEGSGNTGELFF

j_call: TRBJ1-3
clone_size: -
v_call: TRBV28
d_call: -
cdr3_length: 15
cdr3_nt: TGTGCCAGCAGGGAGCCCACCCCGGGGGGAAACACCATATATTTT
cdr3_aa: CASREPTPGGNTIYF

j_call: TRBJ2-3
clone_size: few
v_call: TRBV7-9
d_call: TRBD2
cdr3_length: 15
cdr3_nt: TGTGCCAGCAGCCAAAGCGGGGCCCGCACAGATACGCAGTATTTT
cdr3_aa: CASSQSGARTDTQYF

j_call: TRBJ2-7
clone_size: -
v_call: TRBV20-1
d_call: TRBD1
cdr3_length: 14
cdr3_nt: TGCAGTGCTAGAAGAACAGGGGGTCTCTACGAGCAGTACTTC
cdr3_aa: CSARRTGGLYEQYF

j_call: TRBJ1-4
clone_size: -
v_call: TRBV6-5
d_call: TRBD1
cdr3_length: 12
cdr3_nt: TGTGCCAGCAGGGATCCAGGGGGTCGGCTGTTTTTT
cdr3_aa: CASRDPGGRLFF

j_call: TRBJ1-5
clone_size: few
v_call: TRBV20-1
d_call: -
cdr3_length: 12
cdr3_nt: TGCAGTGCTAGAACAGGTAGTTTCCCCCAGCATTTT
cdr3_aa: CSARTGSFPQHF

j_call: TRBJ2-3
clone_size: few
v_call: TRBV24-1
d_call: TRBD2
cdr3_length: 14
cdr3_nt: TGTGCCACCCGCACCGGGGGGGCTGGAGATACGCAGTATTTT
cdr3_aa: CATRTGGAGDTQYF

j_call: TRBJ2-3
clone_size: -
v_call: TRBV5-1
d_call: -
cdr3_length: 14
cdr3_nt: TGCGCCTGCGTGAGGGACTTAGCCACAGATACGCAGTATTTT
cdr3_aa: CACVRDLATDTQYF

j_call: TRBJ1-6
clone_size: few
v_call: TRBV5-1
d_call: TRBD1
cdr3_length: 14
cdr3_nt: TGCGCCAGCAGCTCGGGACAGACAAATTCACCCCTCCACTTT
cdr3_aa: CASSSGQTNSPLHF

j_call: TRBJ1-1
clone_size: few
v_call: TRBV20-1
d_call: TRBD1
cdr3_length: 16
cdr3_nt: TGCAGTGCTAGTAACGGACAGGGACAGGGGGACACTGAAGCTTTCTTT
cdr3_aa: CSASNGQGQGDTEAFF

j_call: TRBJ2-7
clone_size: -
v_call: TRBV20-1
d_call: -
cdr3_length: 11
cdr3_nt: TGCAGTGCTACGGGGCCCTACGAGCTGTACTTC
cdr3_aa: CSATGPYELYF

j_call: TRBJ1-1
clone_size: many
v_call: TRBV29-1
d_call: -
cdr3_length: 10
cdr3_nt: TGCAGCGTTGTTGAAGTTGAAGCTTTCTTT
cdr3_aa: CSVVEVEAFF

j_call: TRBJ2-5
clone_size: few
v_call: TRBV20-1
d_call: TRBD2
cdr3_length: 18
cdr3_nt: TGCAGTGTGGATATATGGGGGCTAGCGGGCCGCAACCAAGAGACCCAGTACTTC
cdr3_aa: CSVDIWGLAGRNQETQYF

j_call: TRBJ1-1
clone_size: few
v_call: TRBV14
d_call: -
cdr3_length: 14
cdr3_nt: TGTGCCAGCAGCCGCACTCAGGTCGCCACTGAAGCTTTCTTT
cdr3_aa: CASSRTQVATEAFF

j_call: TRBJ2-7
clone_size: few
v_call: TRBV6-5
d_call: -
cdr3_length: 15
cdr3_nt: TGTGCCAGCACTAGGAGCGGGTCACCTCCCTACGAGCAGTACTTC
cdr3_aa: CASTRSGSPPYEQYF

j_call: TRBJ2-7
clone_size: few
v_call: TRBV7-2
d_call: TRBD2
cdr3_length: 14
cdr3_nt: TGTGCCAGCAGCTTGCCTAGCGGGAGTTACGAGCAGTACTTC
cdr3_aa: CASSLPSGSYEQYF

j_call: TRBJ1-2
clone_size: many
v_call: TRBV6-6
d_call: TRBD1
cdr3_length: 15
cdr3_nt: TGTGCCAGCAGTTCCGGGACAGAATTTAACTATGGCTACACCTTC
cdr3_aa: CASSSGTEFNYGYTF

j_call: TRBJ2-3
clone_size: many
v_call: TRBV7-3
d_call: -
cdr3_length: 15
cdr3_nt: TGTGCCAGCAGCACCTCGGGAGTCAGGACAGATACGCAGTATTTT
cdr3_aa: CASSTSGVRTDTQYF

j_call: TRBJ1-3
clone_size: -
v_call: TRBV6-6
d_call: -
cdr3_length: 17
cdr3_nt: TGTGCCAGCAGTTACTCCCCTGGGACTAGCTCTGGAAACACCATATATTTT
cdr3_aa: CASSYSPGTSSGNTIYF

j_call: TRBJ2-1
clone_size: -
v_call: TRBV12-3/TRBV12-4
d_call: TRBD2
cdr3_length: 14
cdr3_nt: TGTGCCAGCAGTCGGACTAGCGGTACCAATGAGCAGTTCTTC
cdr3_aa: CASSRTSGTNEQFF

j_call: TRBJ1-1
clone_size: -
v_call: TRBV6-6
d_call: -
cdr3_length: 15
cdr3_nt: TGTGCCAGCAGTTACACAGGGAGTTCGGACACTGAAGCTTTCTTT
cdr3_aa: CASSYTGSSDTEAFF

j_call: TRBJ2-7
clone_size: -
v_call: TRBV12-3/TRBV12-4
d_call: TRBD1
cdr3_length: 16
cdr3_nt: TGTGCCAGCAGTTTTGGGGCGACAGGGGGCTTGTACGAGCAGTACTTC
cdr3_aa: CASSFGATGGLYEQYF

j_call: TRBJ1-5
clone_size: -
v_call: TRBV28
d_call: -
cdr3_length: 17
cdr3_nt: TGTGCCAGCAGACCGTCAGGGCTGCAGGATAGCAATCAGCCCCAGCATTTT
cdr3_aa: CASRPSGLQDSNQPQHF

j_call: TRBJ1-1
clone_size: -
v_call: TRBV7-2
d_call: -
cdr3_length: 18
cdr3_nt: TGTGCCAGCAGCTCGCCACTCGATTGGGAGGGCTGGGACACTGAAGCTTTCTTT
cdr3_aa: CASSSPLDWEGWDTEAFF

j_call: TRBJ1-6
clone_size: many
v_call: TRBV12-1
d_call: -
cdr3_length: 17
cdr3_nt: TGTGCCAGCAGCTTCTACAGGGGACACCTCTGGCATTCACCCCTCCACTTT
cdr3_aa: CASSFYRGHLWHSPLHF

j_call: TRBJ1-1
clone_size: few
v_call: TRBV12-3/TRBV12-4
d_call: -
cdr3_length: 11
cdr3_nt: TGTGCCAGCAGGAGAGACAGAGAAGCTTTCTTT
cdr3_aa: CASRRDREAFF

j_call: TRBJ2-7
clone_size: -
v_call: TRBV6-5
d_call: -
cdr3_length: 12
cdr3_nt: TGTGCCAGCAGTTACTCGGGGCGCGAGCAGTACTTC
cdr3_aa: CASSYSGREQYF

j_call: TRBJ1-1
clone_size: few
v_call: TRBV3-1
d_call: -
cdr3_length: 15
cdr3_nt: TGTGCCAGCAGCCAGATCGACCGAACGAGCACTGAAGCTTTCTTT
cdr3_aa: CASSQIDRTSTEAFF

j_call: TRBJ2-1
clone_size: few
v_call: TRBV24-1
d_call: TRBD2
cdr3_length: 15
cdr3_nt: TGTGCCACCAGGGGGGGGACTAGTAAGGGCAATGAGCAGTTCTTC
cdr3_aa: CATRGGTSKGNEQFF

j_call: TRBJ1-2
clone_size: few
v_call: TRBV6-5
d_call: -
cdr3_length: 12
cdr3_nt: TGTGCCAGCAAAACGGGGAGGTATGGCTACACCTTC
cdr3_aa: CASKTGRYGYTF

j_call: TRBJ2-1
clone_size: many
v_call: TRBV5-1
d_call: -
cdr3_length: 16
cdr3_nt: TGCGCCAGCAGCTTGATGGTAGGACTGGAGACCAATGAGCAGTTCTTC
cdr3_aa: CASSLMVGLETNEQFF

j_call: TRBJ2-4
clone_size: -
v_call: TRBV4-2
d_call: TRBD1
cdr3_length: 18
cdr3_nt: TGTGCCAGCAGCCGAGAACCTGACAGGGGGGGACCCAAAAACATTCAGTACTTC
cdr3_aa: CASSREPDRGGPKNIQYF

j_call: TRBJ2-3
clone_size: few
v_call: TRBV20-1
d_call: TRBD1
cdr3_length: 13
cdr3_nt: TGCAGTGCTAGTCCAGGGGGCGCAGATACGCAGTATTTT
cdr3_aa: CSASPGGADTQYF

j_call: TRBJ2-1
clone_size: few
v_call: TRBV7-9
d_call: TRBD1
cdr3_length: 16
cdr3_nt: TGTGCCAGCAGTTCATCACCGGGACAGGGGGCGGATGAGCAGTTCTTC
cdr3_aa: CASSSSPGQGADEQFF

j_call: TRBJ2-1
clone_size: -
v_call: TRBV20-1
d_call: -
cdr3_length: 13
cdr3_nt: TGCAGCGTCTCCGCAAACACCTACAATGAGCAGTTCTTC
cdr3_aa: CSVSANTYNEQFF

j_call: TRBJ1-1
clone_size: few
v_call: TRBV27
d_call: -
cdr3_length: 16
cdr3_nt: TGTGCCAGCAGCCTCCTGTGGGGTACGATGAACACTGAAGCTTTCTTT
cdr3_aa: CASSLLWGTMNTEAFF

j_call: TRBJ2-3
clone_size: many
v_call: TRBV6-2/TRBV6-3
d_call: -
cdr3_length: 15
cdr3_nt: TGTGCCACTTCCCTCCAGGGGCCCACGCTGGATACGCAGTATTTT
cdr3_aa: CATSLQGPTLDTQYF